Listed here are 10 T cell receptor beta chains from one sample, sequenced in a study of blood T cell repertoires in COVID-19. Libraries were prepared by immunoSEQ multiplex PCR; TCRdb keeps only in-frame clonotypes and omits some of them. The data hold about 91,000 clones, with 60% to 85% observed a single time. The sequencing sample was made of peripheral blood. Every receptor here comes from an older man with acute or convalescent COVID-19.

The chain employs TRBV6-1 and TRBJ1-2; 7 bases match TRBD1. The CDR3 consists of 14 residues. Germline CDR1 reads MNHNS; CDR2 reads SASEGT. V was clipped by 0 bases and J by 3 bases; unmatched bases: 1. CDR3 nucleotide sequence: TGTGCCAGCAGTGAAGCCGGGACAGACTATGGCTACACCTTC. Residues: CASSEAGTDYGYTF.

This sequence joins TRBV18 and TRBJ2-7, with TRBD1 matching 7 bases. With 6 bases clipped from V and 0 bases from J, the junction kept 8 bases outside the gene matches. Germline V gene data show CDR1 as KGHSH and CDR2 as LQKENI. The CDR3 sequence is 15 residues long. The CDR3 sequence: CASSYGTAVSYEQYF. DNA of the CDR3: TGTGCCAGCTCGTACGGGACAGCTGTCTCCTACGAGCAGTACTTC.

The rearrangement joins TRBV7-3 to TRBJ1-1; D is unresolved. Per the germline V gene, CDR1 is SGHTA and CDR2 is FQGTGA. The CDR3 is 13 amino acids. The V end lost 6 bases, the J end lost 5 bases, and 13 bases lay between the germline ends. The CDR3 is CASRLWEETEAFF. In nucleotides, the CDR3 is TGTGCCAGCAGGCTCTGGGAGGAGACTGAAGCTTTCTTT.

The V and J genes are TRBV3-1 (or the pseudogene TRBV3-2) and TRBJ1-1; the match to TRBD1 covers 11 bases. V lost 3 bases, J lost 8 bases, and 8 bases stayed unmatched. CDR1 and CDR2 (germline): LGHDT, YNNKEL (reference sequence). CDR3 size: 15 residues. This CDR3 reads CASSQRDRGEREAFF. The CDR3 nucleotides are TGTGCCAGCAGCCAGCGGGACAGGGGGGAGAGGGAAGCTTTCTTT.

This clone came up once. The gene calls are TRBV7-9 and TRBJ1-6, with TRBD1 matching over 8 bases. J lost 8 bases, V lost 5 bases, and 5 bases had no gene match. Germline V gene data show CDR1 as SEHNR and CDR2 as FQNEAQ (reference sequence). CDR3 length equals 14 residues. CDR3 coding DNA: TGTGCCAGCAGCACCTCGACAGGGGATTCACCCCTCCACTTT. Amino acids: CASSTSTGDSPLHF.

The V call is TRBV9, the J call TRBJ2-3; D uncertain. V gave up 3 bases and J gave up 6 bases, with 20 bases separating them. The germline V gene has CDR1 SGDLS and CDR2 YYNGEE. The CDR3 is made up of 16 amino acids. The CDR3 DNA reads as TGTGCCAGCAGCGGATCCCCCTATGGCGGTACGGATACGCAGTATTTT. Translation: CASSGSPYGGTDTQYF.

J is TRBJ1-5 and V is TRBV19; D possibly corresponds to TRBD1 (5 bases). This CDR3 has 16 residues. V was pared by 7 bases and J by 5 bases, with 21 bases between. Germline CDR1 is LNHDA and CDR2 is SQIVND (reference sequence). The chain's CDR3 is CASTLTGTYSDQPQHF. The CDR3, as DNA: TGTGCCAGTACCCTTACAGGAACCTATTCCGATCAGCCCCAGCATTTT. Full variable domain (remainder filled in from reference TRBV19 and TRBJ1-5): DGGITQSPKYLFRKEGQNVTLSCEQNLNHDAMYWYRQDPGQGLRLIYYSQIVNDFQKGDIAEGYSVSREKKESFPLTVTSAQKNPTAFYLCASTLTGTYSDQPQHFGDGTRLSIL.

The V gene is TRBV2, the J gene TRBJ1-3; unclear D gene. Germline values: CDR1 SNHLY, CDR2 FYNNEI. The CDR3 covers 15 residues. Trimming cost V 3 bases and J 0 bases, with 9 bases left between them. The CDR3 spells CASSDVAGSGNTIYF. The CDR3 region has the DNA TGTGCCAGCAGTGACGTGGCAGGCTCTGGAAACACCATATATTTT.

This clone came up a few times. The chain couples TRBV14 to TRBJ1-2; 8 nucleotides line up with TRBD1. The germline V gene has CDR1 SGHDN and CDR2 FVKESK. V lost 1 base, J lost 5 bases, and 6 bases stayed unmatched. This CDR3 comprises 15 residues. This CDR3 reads CASSQAGTGGYGYTF. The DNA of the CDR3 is TGTGCCAGCAGCCAAGCAGGGACAGGAGGTTATGGCTACACCTTC.

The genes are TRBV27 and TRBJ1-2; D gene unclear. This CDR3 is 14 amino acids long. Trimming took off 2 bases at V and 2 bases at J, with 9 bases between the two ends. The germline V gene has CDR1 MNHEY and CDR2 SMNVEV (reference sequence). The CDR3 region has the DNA TGTGCCAGCAGTTTAAAAGCGGGGAACTATGGCTACACCTTC. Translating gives CASSLKAGNYGYTF.